This T cell receptor (beta chain) is from a study of OX40 agonist ivuxolimab in advanced cancers. On the study more broadly: Patients were treated with ivuxolimab, an agonistic anti-OX40 (CD134) antibody. One patient with hepatocellular carcinoma and two with cutaneous melanoma, three in all, had partial responses.

Patients who had autoimmune disease history or got systemic immunosuppression were left out. Overall study findings and caveats: CD4+ T cells averaged fewer expanded clones than CD8+ T cells.

TCRdb's copy holds only in-frame clones and misses some; the assay was immunoSEQ multiplex PCR. The table records more than 65,000 clones, around nine tenths of them present only once. Comments on this clone: Its antigen is still unknown.

V was trimmed by 3 bases and J by 1 base, leaving 12 bases between them. Germline V gene lookup returns CDR1 WNHNN and CDR2 SYGVQD (reference sequence). The CDR3 contains 15 residues. The source is an adult with an advanced solid tumor such as melanoma, head and neck, liver or kidney cancer. The chain employs TRBV10-1 and TRBJ2-5; tentatively, D is TRBD2 (5 bases). This specimen consisted of CD4+ or CD8+ T cells sorted from blood, obtained in a trial of the OX40 agonist ivuxolimab. CDR3 DNA: TGCGCCAGCAGTGAAAATGACGGACTCCAAGAGACCCAGTACTTC. Residues: CASSENDGLQETQYF.